Ten or more counts support the clone carrying this T cell receptor beta chain. As the library was built, unique molecular identifiers were attached to individual cDNA molecules. A single record per CDR3 protein comes from TCRdb applying MiXCR to the RACE reads. The repertoire includes some 350,000 distinct CDR3 sequences, about 7% of them detected once, and 8.4% sits in the top ten. The time point is: patch test 1, 2 weeks after DPC sensitization. Treatment denoted: therapeutic diphenylcyclopropenone sensitization with weekly scalp DPC. V shed 7 bases and J shed 1 base, with 5 bases lying between them. From germline, CDR1 is SNHLY and CDR2 FYNNEI. The CDR3 runs 13 residues. The data derive from a study of human T cells and chemical hapten exposure. Overall study context: DPC 0.01% went on the upper back by patch test, with reading at 6 days.

Here the sequenced sample was whole blood, taken in connection with sensitization to the hapten diphenylcyclopropenone (DPC). The chain recombines TRBV2 with TRBJ2-6; D not resolved. This TCR was recovered from a young woman with alopecia areata. Some clones in this sample may be carry-over from other donors' samples. The CDR3 protein is CASTLSGANVLTF. For the CDR3, the DNA is TGTGCCAGCACTCTGTCTGGGGCCAACGTCCTGACTTTC. Based on the CDR3 plus reference TRBV2 and TRBJ2-6, the full variable domain is EPEVTQTPSHQVTQMGQEVILRCVPISNHLYFYWYRQILGQKVEFLVSFYNNEISEKSEIFDDQFSVERPDGSNFTLKIRSTKLEDSAMYFCASTLSGANVLTFGAGSRLTVL.